Below, 24 T cell receptor beta chains from the same sample are listed, as sequenced in a study of human CD8 memory T cell subsets. CCR7+ PD-1+ TIGIT+ early memory CD8+ T cells with exhausted-like traits constituted the TPEX cells. Investigators built TCR beta libraries using UMI-labeled 5' RACE. No DNA is given; TCRdb re-called the 5' RACE reads and lists each CDR3 protein once. This sample's table reports 9,500 to 12,000 distinct CDR3 sequences. Sample: CD8+ T cells from PBMCs. These receptor sequences come from a human donor in good health.

V gene TRBV5-6 combines with J gene TRBJ2-7; TCRdb calls TRBD2, which cannot be checked without DNA. The CDR3 has 13 amino acids. Per the germline V gene, CDR1 is SGHDT and CDR2 is YYEEEE. The CDR3 protein is CASSLGTADEQYF.

Measured by frequency, this clonotype is large (0.1 to 1%). The rearrangement uses TRBV10-1 and TRBJ1-1. Germline CDR1 WNHNN, CDR2 SYGVQD (reference sequence). This CDR3 is built from 12 residues. The CDR3 sequence is CASSDSTTEAFF.

The V call is TRBV28, the J call TRBJ1-2. This CDR3 region has 13 residues. Germline CDR1 MDHEN, CDR2 SYDVKM. This CDR3 is CASSLGENYGYTF.

The chain links TRBV29-1 to TRBJ2-1; TCRdb lists TRBD2, though no DNA is available to test this call. The CDR3 consists of 16 residues. Looked up from germline, CDR1 is SQVTM and CDR2 is ANQGSEA. This CDR3 is CSVEDPSGVSYNEQFF.

The V gene is TRBV9, the J gene TRBJ2-1; TCRdb's D call, TRBD1, is unchecked because there is no DNA. There are 19 residues in the CDR3. The V gene's germline CDR1 is SGDLS and CDR2 YYNGEE. CDR3 region: CASSSTGTVLPSSYNEQFF.

The rearrangement joins TRBV7-3 to TRBJ2-1; TCRdb proposes TRBD1, but this gene call is untestable without DNA. The CDR3 contains 17 residues. Germline-derived CDR1 and CDR2 are SGHTA and FQGTGA. The CDR3: CASSLNGASGYNNEQFF.

The rearrangement uses TRBV7-3 and TRBJ2-3; TCRdb's D gene call, TRBD1, goes unchecked for lack of DNA. The CDR3 runs to 15 residues. Per germline, CDR1 SGHTA and CDR2 FQGTGA. The CDR3 sequence: CASSPLGTGADTQYF.

This sequence joins TRBV29-1 and TRBJ2-2; with no DNA, the TCRdb D assignment of TRBD2 cannot be verified. The CDR3 runs 14 residues. Looked up from germline, CDR1 is SQVTM and CDR2 is ANQGSEA. The CDR3: CSVPAGALSGELFF.

The V and J genes are TRBV28 and TRBJ1-5. The CDR3 totals 12 residues. Germline CDR1 and CDR2: MDHEN and SYDVKM. CDR3 region: CASSLVARPQHF.

This sequence joins TRBV29-1 and TRBJ1-5. CDR3 length: 12 amino acids. Germline V gene sequence: CDR1 SQVTM, CDR2 ANQGSEA. The CDR3 spells CSVVLGNQPQHF. Combining the CDR3 with reference TRBV29-1 and TRBJ1-5 gives the whole variable domain SAVISQKPSRDICQRGTSLTIQCQVDSQVTMMFWYRQQPGQSLTLIATANQGSEATYESGFVIDKFPISRPNLTFSTLTVSNMSPEDSSIYLCSVVLGNQPQHFGDGTRLSIL.

The V gene is TRBV27, the J gene TRBJ1-1. The CDR3 is made up of 16 amino acids. CDR1 MNHEY and CDR2 SMNVEV come from the germline V gene (reference sequence). CDR3 protein: CASSAKDGLLNTEAFF.

CDR3 amino acids: CSARGTGPPQHF. The genes are TRBV20-1 and TRBJ1-5; there is no DNA to check the TCRdb D call of TRBD1. Germline values: CDR1 DFQATT, CDR2 SNEGSKA (reference sequence). The CDR3 runs to 12 residues.

This chain uses TRBV6-5 with TRBJ2-5; TCRdb indicates TRBD2, and absent DNA this call remains unverified. From germline, CDR1 is MNHEY and CDR2 SVGAGI. This CDR3 is 15 amino acids long. CDR3: CASSYSVGVGETQYF.

The chain uses TRBV5-6 and TRBJ1-5; as DNA is missing, the TRBD1 call by TCRdb cannot be tested. CDR1 and CDR2 from the germline V gene are SGHDT and YYEEEE. This CDR3 region has 14 residues. The chain's CDR3 is CASSLGQDDQPQHF. The entire variable domain, with the rest obtained from reference TRBV5-6 and TRBJ1-5, is as follows: DAGVTQSPTHLIKTRGQQVTLRCSPKSGHDTVSWYQQALGQGPQFIFQYYEEEERQRGNFPDRFSGHQFPNYSSELNVNALLLGDSALYLCASSLGQDDQPQHFGDGTRLSIL.

The V call is TRBV24-1, the J call TRBJ1-1. CDR3 length: 11 residues. The V gene's germline CDR1 is KGHDR and CDR2 SFDVKD. The CDR3 region is CATSTHTEAFF.

The chain carries TRBV7-8 and TRBJ1-4; the TCRdb call, TRBD1, lacks DNA for checking. In germline, CDR1 is SGHVS, CDR2 FQNEAQ. The CDR3 is 17 amino acids. The CDR3 sequence: CASSPRGGPGANEKLFF.

This chain connects TRBV28 to TRBJ2-2; TCRdb proposes TRBD1, but this gene call is untestable without DNA. The germline V gene encodes CDR1 MDHEN and CDR2 SYDVKM. The CDR3 is 14 residues long. The CDR3 sequence is CASSWGQVTGELFF.

The rearrangement links TRBV6-5 to TRBJ2-7; TCRdb indicates TRBD1, and absent DNA this call remains unverified. CDR1 is MNHEY, CDR2 SVGAGI, per germline. The CDR3 consists of 12 residues. The CDR3 reads CASGPGSYEQYF.

V is TRBV27 and J is TRBJ2-7. The germline V gene has CDR1 MNHEY and CDR2 SMNVEV (reference sequence). This CDR3 region has 11 residues. The CDR3 loop reads CASSSTREQYF.

This clonotype is deemed medium-sized by its frequency. The J gene is TRBJ2-1, the V gene TRBV7-8; TCRdb selects TRBD2, and the lack of DNA leaves this call unchecked. The CDR3 contains 15 residues. Germline CDR1 and CDR2: SGHVS and FQNEAQ. CDR3 in amino acids: CASSLTSGDDNEQFF.

The V gene is TRBV5-8, the J gene TRBJ2-1; the TRBD1 assignment by TCRdb is unverifiable without DNA. CDR3 size: 17 residues. From germline, CDR1 is SGHTS and CDR2 YDEGEE. CDR3 sequence reads: CASSDDTTGNLYNEQFF. Together with reference TRBV5-8 and TRBJ2-1, the CDR3 gives the full variable domain: EAGVTQSPTHLIKTRGQQATLRCSPISGHTSVYWYQQALGLGLQFLLWYDEGEERNRGNFPPRFSGRQFPNYSSELNVNALELEDSALYLCASSDDTTGNLYNEQFFGPGTRLTVL.

This rearrangement joins TRBV2 to TRBJ2-7; TCRdb indicates TRBD1, and absent DNA this call remains unverified. This CDR3 region has 12 residues. Germline CDR1 and CDR2: SNHLY and FYNNEI. The CDR3 sequence is CASSEDGDRPYF.

The chain employs TRBV28 and TRBJ2-7; no DNA is available, so the TRBD1 call from TCRdb remains unchecked. CDR3 length: 17 amino acids. The germline V gene has CDR1 MDHEN and CDR2 SYDVKM. The CDR3 sequence: CASSVGHSERDSYEQYF.

This chain links TRBV11-2 with TRBJ2-5; TCRdb gives TRBD2 as the D gene, but with no DNA this cannot be confirmed. The CDR3 loop spans 15 amino acids. Germline-derived CDR1 and CDR2 are SGHAT and FQNNGV. The CDR3 loop is CASSLRGHSQETQYF.